Given below is one T cell receptor beta chain in context. Its specificity is unknown. Trimming shortened V by 6 bases and J by 6 bases, and 18 bases separated the two germline ends. The CDR3 totals 15 residues. Germline CDR1 reads SNHLY; CDR2 reads FYNNEI. The investigators amplified TCR beta CDR3 regions from RNA transcripts. HTBI primers were used for first-round RT-PCR of the TCR CDR3. MiXCR, applied by TCRdb to the multiplex PCR reads, yields one record per CDR3 protein. The sample gives some 350,000 distinct CDR3 sequences, roughly 13% of which show up once; 30% to 40% is in the top ten. Uncontrolled infections, other autoimmune diseases, pregnancy or lactation led to exclusion of patients. Clinical symptoms, serum thyroxine, TRAb, thyroid ultrasound and orbital computed tomography informed diagnoses. The data were taken from a study of T cells in Graves' hyperthyroidism and ophthalmopathy. Study observations and caveats: The model anticipated ophthalmopathy a median approximately 6.7 months pre-onset.

This sequence joins TRBV2 and TRBJ1-5, with D perhaps TRBD1 (5 bases). This receptor was taken from a woman aged 40 to 55 with Graves' ophthalmopathy. What was sequenced was blood. The CDR3 nucleotides are TGTGCCAGCAGGGCTTTAGGGGCAGTAGGTCAGCCCCAGCATTTT. The encoded protein is CASRALGAVGQPQHF.